This paragraph covers one T cell receptor (beta chain) sequence. The data were obtained in a study of blood T cell repertoires in COVID-19. Study in general: There were acute and convalescent COVID-19 samples, and they came from the United States, Italy and Spain.

The V segment lost 1 base and the J segment 4 bases; nucleotides outside the gene matches: 8. Germline values: CDR1 MNHNS, CDR2 SASEGT. The CDR3 sequence is 17 residues long. Original handling: Reference gene primers were amplified, and this amplification served to estimate nucleated cell counts. Libraries were prepared by immunoSEQ multiplex PCR; TCRdb keeps only in-frame clonotypes and omits some of them. V and J calls and clone size follow that table, whereas D and trimming were derived from the DNA. The profile shows about 98,000 clones, around 90% of them singletons. This clonotype was sampled from a man younger than 35 with acute or convalescent COVID-19. Sequences were obtained from peripheral blood. The chain uses TRBV6-1 and TRBJ1-2; TRBD1 matches at 11 bases. The CDR3 loop reads CASSEGLVGQGAYGYTF. CDR3 in DNA: TGTGCCAGCAGTGAAGGTTTAGTCGGACAGGGGGCCTATGGCTACACCTTC.